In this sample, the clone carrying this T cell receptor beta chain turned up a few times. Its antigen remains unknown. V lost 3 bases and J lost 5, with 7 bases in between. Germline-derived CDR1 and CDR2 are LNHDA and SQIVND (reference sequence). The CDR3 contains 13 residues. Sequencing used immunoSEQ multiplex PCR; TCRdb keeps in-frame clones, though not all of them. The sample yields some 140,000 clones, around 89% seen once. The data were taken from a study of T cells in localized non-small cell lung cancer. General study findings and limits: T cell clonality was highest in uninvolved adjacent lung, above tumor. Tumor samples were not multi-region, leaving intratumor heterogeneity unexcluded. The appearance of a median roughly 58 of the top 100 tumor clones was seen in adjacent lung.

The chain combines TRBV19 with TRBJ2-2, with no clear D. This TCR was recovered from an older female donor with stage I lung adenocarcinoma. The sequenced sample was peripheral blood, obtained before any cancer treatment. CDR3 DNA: TGTGCCAGTAGTATTGGGGTAACCGGGGAGCTGTTTTTT. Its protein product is CASSIGVTGELFF.